Listed here are 2 T cell receptor beta chains from one sample, sequenced in a study of cytomegalovirus exposure and HLA in healthy donors. PCR primers comprised 60 Vbeta and 13 Jbeta primers. Produced via immunoSEQ multiplex PCR; TCRdb's table is partial and in-frame only. The sample yields about 180,000 clones, less than 80% seen once. Sequencing was performed on PBMCs. The receptors originated from a woman in her forties in good health and CMV-seronegative.

This rearrangement joins TRBV2 to TRBJ2-2; 7 bases line up with TRBD1. CDR3 length: 16 residues. From germline, CDR1 is SNHLY and CDR2 FYNNEI. V was pared by 2 bases and J by 1 base, with 4 bases of the junction left unmatched. The CDR3 sequence is CASSEPRGLNTGELFF. The CDR3 coding sequence is TGTGCCAGCAGTGAACCCAGGGGGTTGAACACCGGGGAGCTGTTTTTT.

V and J are TRBV19 and TRBJ1-3; a possible D gene is TRBD1 (5 bases). The CDR3 is 14 amino acids. V shed 4 bases and J shed 0 bases, with 7 bases lying between them. Germline CDR1 is LNHDA and CDR2 is SQIVND (reference sequence). CDR3 sequence reads: CASSRDFSGNTIYF. CDR3 nucleotide sequence: TGTGCCAGTAGTAGGGACTTCTCTGGAAACACCATATATTTT.